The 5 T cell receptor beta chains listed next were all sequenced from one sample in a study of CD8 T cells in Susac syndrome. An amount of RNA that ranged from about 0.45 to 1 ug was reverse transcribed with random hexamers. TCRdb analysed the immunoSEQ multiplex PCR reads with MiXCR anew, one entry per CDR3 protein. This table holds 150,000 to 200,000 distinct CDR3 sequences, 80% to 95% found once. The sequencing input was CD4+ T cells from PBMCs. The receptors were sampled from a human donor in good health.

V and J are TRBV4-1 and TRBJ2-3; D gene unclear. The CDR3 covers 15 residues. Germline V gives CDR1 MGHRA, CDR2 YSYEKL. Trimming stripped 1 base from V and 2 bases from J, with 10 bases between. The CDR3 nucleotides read TGCGCCAGCAGCCAAGTGGCAGGATCCACAGATACGCAGTATTTT. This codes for CASSQVAGSTDTQYF.

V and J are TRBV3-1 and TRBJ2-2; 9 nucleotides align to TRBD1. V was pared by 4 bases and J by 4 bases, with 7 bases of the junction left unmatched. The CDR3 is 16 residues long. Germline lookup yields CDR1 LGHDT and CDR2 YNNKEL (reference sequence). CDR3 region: CASSPRQGVITGELFF. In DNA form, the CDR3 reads TGTGCCAGCAGCCCCCGACAGGGGGTCATCACCGGGGAGCTGTTTTTT.

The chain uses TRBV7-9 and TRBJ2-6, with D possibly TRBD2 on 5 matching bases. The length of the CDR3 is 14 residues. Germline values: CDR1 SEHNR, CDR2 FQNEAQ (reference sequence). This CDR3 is CAKASSSGANVLTF. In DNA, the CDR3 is TGTGCTAAGGCCTCTAGCTCCGGGGCCAACGTCCTGACTTTC.

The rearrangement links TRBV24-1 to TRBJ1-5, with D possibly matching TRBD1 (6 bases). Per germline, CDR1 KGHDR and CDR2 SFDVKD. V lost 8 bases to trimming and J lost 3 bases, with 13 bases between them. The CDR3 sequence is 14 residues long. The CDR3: CATNGGQSNQPQHF. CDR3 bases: TGTGCCACCAACGGGGGGCAATCCAATCAGCCCCAGCATTTT.

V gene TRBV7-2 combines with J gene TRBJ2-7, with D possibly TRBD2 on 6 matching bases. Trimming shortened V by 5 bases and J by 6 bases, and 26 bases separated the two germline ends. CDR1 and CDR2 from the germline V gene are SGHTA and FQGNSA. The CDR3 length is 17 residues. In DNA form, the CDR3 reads TGTGCCAGCAGCCCCTGGAGGGCCAGCACCCAAATCGGCGAGCAGTACTTC. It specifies CASSPWRASTQIGEQYF.